This TCR beta chain was captured by sequencing in a study of shared T cell receptors in the human thymus. The repertoire was sequenced with immunoSEQ multiplex PCR; TCRdb's copy has only in-frame clones and lacks some. Of some 700,000 clones listed, approximately 85% were seen once; the top ten hold around 0.01%. Germline V lookup: CDR1 MDHEN, CDR2 SYDVKM. The CDR3 is 17 residues long. V was shortened by 4 bases and J by 5 bases, with 20 bases between the two germline ends. The same specimen was also included in a second study, on human thymus T cells. That source adds: Apparent skewing of V and J gene usage characterized both thymic and blood repertoires. Related work showed strongly overlapping thymic repertoires across unrelated individuals.

This TCR was recovered from a girl younger than two with a congenital heart defect. V gene TRBV28 combines with J gene TRBJ1-4; D might be TRBD1 (6 bases). The sample consisted of thymocytes. The CDR3 is CASSSTVRSGENEKLFF. The CDR3 bases are TGTGCCAGCAGTTCCACGGTCCGTTCAGGGGAGAATGAAAAACTGTTTTTT.